Included here is one T cell receptor beta chain sequence, with context. This record comes from a study of control samples from healthy donors and cancer patients. Here immunoSEQ multiplex PCR was the method, and the copy in TCRdb shows in-frame clones only, minus some. The top ten hold around 1% of the sample, which has about 55,000 clones, about 96% seen once. In germline, CDR1 is WNHNN, CDR2 SYGVQD (reference sequence). The V end was cut by 3 bases, the J end by 5 bases, with 16 bases between. The CDR3 consists of 15 residues. The chain has TRBV10-1 and TRBJ1-1; D ambiguous. The material sequenced was blood. This TCR was sampled from a woman aged 18-30 years in good health. The CDR3: CASSESWGKGTEAFF. The CDR3 DNA follows: TGCGCCAGCAGTGAATCGTGGGGTAAGGGTACTGAAGCTTTCTTT.